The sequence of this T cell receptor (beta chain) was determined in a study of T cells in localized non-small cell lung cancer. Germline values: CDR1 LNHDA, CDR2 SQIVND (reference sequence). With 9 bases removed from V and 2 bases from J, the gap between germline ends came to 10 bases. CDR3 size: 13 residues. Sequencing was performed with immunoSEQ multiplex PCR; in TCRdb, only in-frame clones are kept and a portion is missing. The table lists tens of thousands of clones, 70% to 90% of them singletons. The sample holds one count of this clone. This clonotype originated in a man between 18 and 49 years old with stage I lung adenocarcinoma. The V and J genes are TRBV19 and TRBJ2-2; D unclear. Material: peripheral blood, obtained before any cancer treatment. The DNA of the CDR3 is TGTGCCAGCTCTGACACCAACACCGGGGAGCTGTTTTTT. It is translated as CASSDTNTGELFF.